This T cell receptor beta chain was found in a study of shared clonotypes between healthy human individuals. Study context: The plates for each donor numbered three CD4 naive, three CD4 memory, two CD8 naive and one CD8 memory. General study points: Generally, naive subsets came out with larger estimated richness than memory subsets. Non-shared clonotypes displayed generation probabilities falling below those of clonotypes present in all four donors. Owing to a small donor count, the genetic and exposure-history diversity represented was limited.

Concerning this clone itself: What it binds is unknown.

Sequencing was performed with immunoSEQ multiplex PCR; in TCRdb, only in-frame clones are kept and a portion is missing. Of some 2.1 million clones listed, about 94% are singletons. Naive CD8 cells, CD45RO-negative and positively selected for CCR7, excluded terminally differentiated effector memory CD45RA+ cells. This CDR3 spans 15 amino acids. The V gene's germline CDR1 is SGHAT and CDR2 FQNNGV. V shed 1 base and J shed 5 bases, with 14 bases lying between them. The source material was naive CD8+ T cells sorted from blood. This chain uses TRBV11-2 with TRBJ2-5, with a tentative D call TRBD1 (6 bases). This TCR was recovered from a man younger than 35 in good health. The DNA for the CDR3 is TGTGCCAGCAGCTTAGTAGGGGGTGGTGGGGAGACCCAGTACTTC. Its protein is CASSLVGGGGETQYF.